The 5 T cell receptor beta chains presented below share a single source sample, sequenced in a study of CD8+CD57+ T cells in acquired aplastic anemia. TCR beta VDJ and CDR3 were profiled, and genomic DNA was the template. TCRdb used MiXCR to reprocess the reads, holding one entry per CDR3 protein. The data contain 100,000 to 120,000 distinct CDR3 sequences, 50% to 65% of them singletons. The sample taken for sequencing was sorted CD4+, CD8+, or CD8+CD57+ T cells (not recorded which) from PBMCs. The receptor set was obtained from a human donor in good health, serving as a control.

This clonotype is medium-sized (0.01 to 0.1%). The chain uses TRBV2 and TRBJ1-6; 8 bases map to TRBD1. This CDR3 comprises 13 residues. J gave up 7 bases and V 8 bases, and 4 bases lay outside the gene matches. Germline CDR1 is SNHLY and CDR2 is FYNNEI. Here the CDR3 DNA reads TGTGCCAGCGTCCAGGGGGCAAATTCACCCCTCCACTTT. Protein sequence: CASVQGANSPLHF.

The table lists this clonotype with many counts. This chain uses TRBV4-3 with TRBJ2-7; D gene ambiguous. CDR1 is LGHNA and CDR2 is YSLEER in the germline V gene. The CDR3 contains 15 residues. V lost 0 bases to trimming and J lost 1 base, with 10 bases between them. CDR3 DNA sequence: TGCGCCAGCAGCCAAGATAGTGGCCTATCCTACGAGCAGTACTTC. This translates into CASSQDSGLSYEQYF.

This clonotype occurred a few times. J is TRBJ1-6 and V is TRBV10-3; D possibly corresponds to TRBD1 (5 bases). The CDR3 loop spans 15 amino acids. The V gene lost 6 bases and the J gene lost 7 bases, with 16 bases spanning the gap. Germline V gives CDR1 ENHRY, CDR2 SYGVKD. The DNA for the CDR3 is TGTGCCATCAGGAGGACAAACAGCGAAAATTCACCCCTCCACTTT. Protein: CAIRRTNSENSPLHF.

A few counts support this clonotype. J is TRBJ1-1 and V is TRBV30, with 7 bases identical to TRBD1. The CDR3 loop spans 12 amino acids. Trimming took 2 bases from V and 4 from J; bases not matched to a gene: 1. The germline CDR1 and CDR2 sequences are GTSNPN and SVGIG (reference sequence). CDR3 in DNA: TGTGCCTGGAGTCCAGGGGGCACTGAAGCTTTCTTT. It yields the protein CAWSPGGTEAFF.

This clonotype was counted once. This chain joins TRBV11-2 and TRBJ2-3, with TRBD2 matching 9 bases. Per germline, CDR1 SGHAT and CDR2 FQNNGV. The CDR3 sequence is 16 residues long. V gave up 4 bases and J gave up 4 bases; unmatched junction bases: 9. CDR3: CASSSGLAPGADTQYF. For the CDR3, the DNA is TGTGCCAGCAGCTCAGGACTAGCGCCTGGGGCAGATACGCAGTATTTT.